One and the same sample provided the 29 T cell receptor beta chains below, sequenced in a study of human thymus T cells. Assay used: immunoSEQ multiplex PCR; TCRdb lists only in-frame clones, some missing. The sample consists of approximately 49,000 clones, approximately 95% of them appearing once. The specimen sequenced was blood. The receptors derive from a girl under three years old with a congenital heart defect but otherwise immunologically healthy.

This rearrangement joins TRBV20-1 to TRBJ1-2; D might be TRBD1 (5 bases). Germline CDR1 DFQATT, CDR2 SNEGSKA (reference sequence). The CDR3 extends over 11 amino acids. V was clipped by 4 bases and J by 8 bases, with 11 bases between them. The CDR3 sequence is CSAIRRDGYTF. The CDR3 nucleotides read TGCAGTGCTATCCGCAGGGACGGCTACACCTTC.

The chain joins TRBV7-8 to TRBJ1-2; D remains unclear. Trimming cost V 2 bases and J 6 bases, with 7 bases left between them. The CDR3 runs to 12 residues. Germline values: CDR1 SGHVS, CDR2 FQNEAQ. The CDR3 sequence is CASSLKGDGYTF. As DNA, the CDR3 is TGTGCCAGCAGCTTAAAGGGAGATGGCTACACCTTC.

The V gene is TRBV13, the J gene TRBJ2-7, with D perhaps TRBD1 (6 bases). The germline gives CDR1 PRHDT, CDR2 FYEKMQ (reference sequence). The CDR3 runs 14 residues. The V end lost 0 bases, the J end lost 0 bases, and 6 bases lay between the germline ends. The CDR3 sequence: CASSLGDSSYEQYF. Here the CDR3 DNA reads TGTGCCAGCAGCTTAGGGGACAGCTCCTACGAGCAGTACTTC.

V and J are TRBV18 and TRBJ2-7; D gene unclear. V dropped 2 bases and J dropped 5 bases, with 28 bases sitting between them. Germline values: CDR1 KGHSH, CDR2 LQKENI. The CDR3 extends over 19 amino acids. CDR3 bases: TGTGCCAGCTCACCAACATGGTCCCACCAAGTCGACACCCATGACGAGCAGTACTTC. Its translation: CASSPTWSHQVDTHDEQYF.

The J gene is TRBJ2-1, the V gene TRBV18; D may be TRBD2 (5 bases). The CDR3 has 13 residues. Germline assignment: CDR1 KGHSH and CDR2 LQKENI. Between the trimmed V and J ends, which lost 8 bases and 4 bases, there was a span of 12 bases. The chain's CDR3 is CASLNSVYNEQFF. The CDR3 nucleotides are TGTGCCAGCCTCAATAGCGTTTACAATGAGCAGTTCTTC.

V gene TRBV4-2 combines with J gene TRBJ2-7; maybe TRBD2 (6 bases). The CDR3 loop spans 16 amino acids. The germline V gene encodes CDR1 LGHNA and CDR2 YNFKEQ. V was clipped by 0 bases and J by 5 bases, with 17 bases between them. CDR3 amino acids: CASSQDFGLATHEQYF. The CDR3 DNA sequence: TGTGCCAGCAGCCAAGATTTTGGGCTAGCGACCCACGAGCAGTACTTC.

V is TRBV6-4 and J is TRBJ2-3; 7 nucleotides line up with TRBD1. The CDR3 consists of 14 residues. V gave up 6 bases and J gave up 4 bases; unmatched junction bases: 7. Germline V gene sequence: CDR1 MRHNA, CDR2 SNTAGT. Here the CDR3 reads CASSSGQFADTQYF. DNA of the CDR3: TGTGCCAGCAGCTCGGGACAGTTTGCAGATACGCAGTATTTT.

The chain carries TRBV5-8 and TRBJ1-5; D is unresolved. The germline CDR1 and CDR2 sequences are SGHTS and YDEGEE. V shed 0 bases and J shed 7 bases, with 11 bases lying between them. The CDR3 is made up of 14 amino acids. CDR3 protein: CASSLGGGRQPQHF. The CDR3 region has the DNA TGTGCCAGCAGCTTGGGTGGAGGGCGGCAGCCCCAGCATTTT. Looking up the rest from reference TRBV5-8 and TRBJ1-5 gives the full variable domain: EAGVTQSPTHLIKTRGQQATLRCSPISGHTSVYWYQQALGLGLQFLLWYDEGEERNRGNFPPRFSGRQFPNYSSELNVNALELEDSALYLCASSLGGGRQPQHFGDGTRLSIL.

This clone was recorded only once. The gene calls are TRBV7-8 and TRBJ2-5; TRBD2 is a possible D gene (5 bases). The V end lost 9 bases, the J end lost 2 bases, and 16 bases lay between the germline ends. The germline V gene encodes CDR1 SGHVS and CDR2 FQNEAQ. The CDR3 has 14 amino acids. Written as DNA, the CDR3 is TGTGCCAGTAAGGGAGCGAAAATACAAGAGACCCAGTACTTC. This encodes CASKGAKIQETQYF.

This sequence joins TRBV5-1 and TRBJ2-5; D is unclear. CDR1 and CDR2 from the germline V gene are SGHRS and YFSETQ. The CDR3 spans 15 residues. V shed 0 bases and J shed 1 base, with 10 bases lying between them. DNA of the CDR3: TGCGCCAGCAGCTTGGGGTCACGGGTCCAAGAGACCCAGTACTTC. Its protein product is CASSLGSRVQETQYF.

The gene calls are TRBV29-1 and TRBJ2-7; TRBD1 is a possible D gene (6 bases). Germline assignment: CDR1 SQVTM and CDR2 ANQGSEA. Trimming cost V 4 bases and J 4 bases, with 11 bases left between them. The CDR3 totals 12 residues. The CDR3 DNA reads TGCAGCGTTGGCGGACAGCTGTACGAGCAGTACTTC. Its protein product is CSVGGQLYEQYF.

J is TRBJ2-7 and V is TRBV19; D remains ambiguous. The CDR3 totals 14 residues. Germline CDR1 and CDR2: LNHDA and SQIVND (reference sequence). The ends were cut back, 5 bases at V and 2 bases at J, with 13 bases in the middle. The CDR3 reads CASSWNSQTYEQYF. The CDR3 DNA reads TGTGCCAGTAGTTGGAATTCACAAACCTACGAGCAGTACTTC. Variable domain in full (rest from reference TRBV19 and TRBJ2-7): DGGITQSPKYLFRKEGQNVTLSCEQNLNHDAMYWYRQDPGQGLRLIYYSQIVNDFQKGDIAEGYSVSREKKESFPLTVTSAQKNPTAFYLCASSWNSQTYEQYFGPGTRLTVT.

The V and J genes are TRBV14 and TRBJ1-1; D not resolved. The CDR3 loop spans 15 amino acids. Germline V gives CDR1 SGHDN, CDR2 FVKESK. V was clipped by 2 bases and J by 2 bases, with 12 bases between them. CDR3 protein: CASSQKVGYNTEAFF. In DNA, the CDR3 is TGTGCCAGCAGCCAAAAGGTGGGCTATAACACTGAAGCTTTCTTT.

The CDR3 reads CASSGGRSTYGYTF. CDR3 nucleotide sequence: TGTGCCAGCAGTGGGGGGAGGTCCACCTATGGCTACACCTTC. This chain connects TRBV2 to TRBJ1-2, with a tentative D call TRBD1 (5 bases). V was trimmed by 4 bases and J by 4 bases, leaving 13 bases between them. The CDR3 totals 14 residues. Germline loops: CDR1 SNHLY, CDR2 FYNNEI.

V gene TRBV10-1 combines with J gene TRBJ2-7, with TRBD1 matching 9 bases. The J segment lost 4 bases and the V segment lost 5 bases, leaving 6 bases of the junction unmatched. The CDR3 contains 14 residues. Germline values: CDR1 WNHNN, CDR2 SYGVQD (reference sequence). The chain's CDR3 is CASSHRTGEYEQYF. Written as DNA, the CDR3 is TGCGCCAGCAGTCATCGGACAGGGGAATACGAGCAGTACTTC.

CDR3 DNA: TGTGCCAGTAGTATGAGAGGTCCCTCTGGAAACACCATATATTTT. It is translated as CASSMRGPSGNTIYF. This chain uses TRBV19 with TRBJ1-3, with D unresolved. Germline CDR1 and CDR2: LNHDA and SQIVND (reference sequence). This CDR3 has 15 amino acids. V gave up 3 bases and J gave up 0 bases, with 9 bases separating them.

V and J are TRBV29-1 and TRBJ1-2, with a possible D match to TRBD1 (5 bases). The germline V and J ends were trimmed by 4 bases and 4 bases, with 10 bases remaining between them. The CDR3 extends over 12 amino acids. Germline values: CDR1 SQVTM, CDR2 ANQGSEA. The CDR3 DNA is TGCAGCGTTGTGACAGAGAGCTATGGCTACACCTTC. It translates to CSVVTESYGYTF.

V and J are TRBV7-6 and TRBJ1-1, with D maybe TRBD1 (5 bases). Germline lookup yields CDR1 SGHVS and CDR2 FNYEAQ. The V end was cut by 2 bases, the J end by 3 bases, with 19 bases between. The CDR3 contains 17 residues. CDR3 bases: TGTGCCAGCAGCTTAAGTTCAGGGAATATTTGGGACACTGAAGCTTTCTTT. As protein: CASSLSSGNIWDTEAFF.

The V gene is TRBV5-4, the J gene TRBJ2-7; possible D gene TRBD2, 6 bases. The germline V gene has CDR1 SGHNT and CDR2 YYREEE (reference sequence). Deletions cut 1 base from V and 6 bases from J, with 11 bases between. This CDR3 is 13 amino acids long. CDR3 sequence: CASSLPGVTEQYF. The CDR3 DNA sequence: TGTGCCAGCAGCTTGCCGGGAGTAACCGAGCAGTACTTC.

The gene calls are TRBV19 and TRBJ1-2, with D perhaps matching TRBD1 (5 bases). The germline V gene has CDR1 LNHDA and CDR2 SQIVND (reference sequence). The CDR3 spans 16 residues. Between the trimmed V and J ends, which lost 4 bases and 4 bases, there was a span of 19 bases. CDR3 nucleotide sequence: TGTGCCAGTAGTAAGGTTGGGGGATATTGGGGCTATGGCTACACCTTC. Amino acids: CASSKVGGYWGYGYTF.

The chain joins TRBV19 to TRBJ1-1, with 9 nucleotides matching TRBD1. Germline lookup yields CDR1 LNHDA and CDR2 SQIVND (reference sequence). CDR3 size: 15 residues. Trimming cost V 5 bases and J 1 base; bases outside gene matches: 5. Here the CDR3 DNA reads TGTGCCAGTAGTCCCGGACAGGGGAAGAACACTGAAGCTTTCTTT. Protein: CASSPGQGKNTEAFF. The variable domain in full, completed from reference TRBV19 and TRBJ1-1, reads DGGITQSPKYLFRKEGQNVTLSCEQNLNHDAMYWYRQDPGQGLRLIYYSQIVNDFQKGDIAEGYSVSREKKESFPLTVTSAQKNPTAFYLCASSPGQGKNTEAFFGQGTRLTVV.

The rearrangement joins TRBV5-1 to TRBJ2-2, with 12 bases fitting TRBD2. The CDR3 spans 15 residues. J was trimmed by 7 bases and V by 0 bases; bases with no gene match: 1. Germline V CDR1 and CDR2: SGHRS, YFSETQ. As DNA, the CDR3 is TGCGCCAGCAGCTTGGAACTAGCGGGAGGCGGGGAGCTGTTTTTT. Encoded protein: CASSLELAGGGELFF.

This rearrangement joins TRBV5-6 to TRBJ2-6; D not resolved. The germline CDR1 and CDR2 sequences are SGHDT and YYEEEE. The CDR3 is 14 amino acids. V was cut by 2 bases and J by 1 base, with 4 bases left in between. In nucleotides, the CDR3 is TGTGCCAGCAGCTTCCCATCTGGGGCCAACGTCCTGACTTTC. Protein: CASSFPSGANVLTF.

Here the CDR3 reads CASSFTAGGLANTGELFF. The DNA for the CDR3 is TGTGCCAGCAGCTTCACGGCAGGGGGACTAGCGAACACCGGGGAGCTGTTTTTT. The gene calls are TRBV11-1 and TRBJ2-2; D perhaps matches TRBD2 (8 bases). The CDR3 is made up of 18 amino acids. Trimming took 3 bases from V and 0 from J, leaving 17 bases between them. Germline lookup yields CDR1 SGHAT and CDR2 FQDESV (reference sequence).

In this sample, this clone turned up a few times. The chain employs TRBV10-3 and TRBJ2-7; no firm D call. The CDR3 consists of 14 residues. The V end lost 4 bases, the J end lost 5 bases, and 15 bases lay between the germline ends. The germline V gene has CDR1 ENHRY and CDR2 SYGVKD. The DNA for the CDR3 is TGTGCCATCAGTGCGTGGGCTACTCGGGACGAGCAGTACTTC. Protein: CAISAWATRDEQYF.

The rearrangement links TRBV19 to TRBJ2-5, with TRBD2 identical over 7 bases. Germline loops: CDR1 LNHDA, CDR2 SQIVND (reference sequence). The CDR3 length is 14 residues. With V trimmed by 5 bases and J by 2 bases, 5 bases remained unmatched. The CDR3: CASSYGGGQETQYF. The DNA of the CDR3 is TGTGCCAGTAGTTACGGGGGAGGGCAAGAGACCCAGTACTTC.

The chain uses TRBV2 and TRBJ2-7, with D possibly being TRBD1 (6 bases). Germline V gene lookup returns CDR1 SNHLY and CDR2 FYNNEI. The CDR3 is made up of 15 amino acids. V lost 4 bases and J 3 bases, leaving 16 bases between the germline ends. CDR3 region: CASSVDSLSLYEQYF. In DNA form, the CDR3 reads TGTGCCAGCAGTGTGGACAGCCTATCCCTCTACGAGCAGTACTTC.

V gene TRBV7-2 combines with J gene TRBJ2-7; a possible D gene is TRBD1 (6 bases). The CDR3 is made up of 16 amino acids. Trimming removed 5 bases from V and 0 bases from J, with 17 bases in between. In germline, CDR1 is SGHTA, CDR2 FQGNSA. This CDR3 is CASSRRSGASSYEQYF. Here the CDR3 DNA reads TGTGCCAGCAGCCGAAGATCAGGGGCAAGCTCCTACGAGCAGTACTTC.

On this clone: Other DNA sequences in this specimen translate into the identical CDR3. This chain joins TRBV18 and TRBJ2-3; no firm D call. V was clipped by 2 bases and J by 2 bases, with 8 bases between them. The CDR3 loop spans 14 amino acids. The germline CDR1 and CDR2 sequences are KGHSH and LQKENI. Here the CDR3 DNA reads TGTGCCAGCTCACCAAAGGGCGCCACAGATACGCAGTATTTT. Translation: CASSPKGATDTQYF.